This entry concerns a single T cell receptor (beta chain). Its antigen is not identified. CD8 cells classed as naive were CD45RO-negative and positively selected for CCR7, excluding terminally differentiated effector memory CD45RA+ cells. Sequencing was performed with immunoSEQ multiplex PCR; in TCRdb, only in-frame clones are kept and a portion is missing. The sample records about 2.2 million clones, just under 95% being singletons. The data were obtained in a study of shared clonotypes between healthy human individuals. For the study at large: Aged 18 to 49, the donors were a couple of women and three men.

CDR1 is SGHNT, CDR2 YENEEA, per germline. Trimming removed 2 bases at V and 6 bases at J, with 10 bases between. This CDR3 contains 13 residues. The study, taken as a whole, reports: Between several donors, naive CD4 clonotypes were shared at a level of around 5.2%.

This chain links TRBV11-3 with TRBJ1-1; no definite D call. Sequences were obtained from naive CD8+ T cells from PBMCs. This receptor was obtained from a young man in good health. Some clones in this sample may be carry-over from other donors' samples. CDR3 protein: CASSLYYNSEAFF. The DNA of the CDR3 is TGTGCCAGCAGCTTATACTACAATTCTGAAGCTTTCTTT.